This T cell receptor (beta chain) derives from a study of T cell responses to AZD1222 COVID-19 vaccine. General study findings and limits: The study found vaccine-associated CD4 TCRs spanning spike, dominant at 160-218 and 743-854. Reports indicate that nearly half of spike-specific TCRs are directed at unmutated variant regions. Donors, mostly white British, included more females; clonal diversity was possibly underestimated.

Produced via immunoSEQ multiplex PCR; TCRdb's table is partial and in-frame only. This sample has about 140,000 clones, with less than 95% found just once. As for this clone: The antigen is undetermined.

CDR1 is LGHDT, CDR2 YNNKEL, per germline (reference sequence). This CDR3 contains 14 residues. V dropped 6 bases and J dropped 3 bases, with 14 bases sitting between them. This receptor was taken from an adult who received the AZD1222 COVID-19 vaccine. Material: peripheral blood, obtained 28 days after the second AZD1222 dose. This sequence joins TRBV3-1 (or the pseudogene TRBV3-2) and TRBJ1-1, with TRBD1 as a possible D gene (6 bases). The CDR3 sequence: CASSQQGGDTEAFF. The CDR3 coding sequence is TGTGCCAGCAGTCAACAGGGAGGGGACACTGAAGCTTTCTTT.